The entry below describes one TCR beta chain. Its antigen specificity is not known. No much larger clone exists at a distance of one base, and base qualities are not known. Libraries came from the immunoSEQ multiplex PCR assay. For the multiplex PCR, a mixture combining 60 forward primers for TCR Vbeta segments and 13 reverse primers for TCR Jbeta segments was used. Amplification of the CDR3 region of rearranged TCR beta genes was performed with a multiplex PCR assay on genomic DNA. The Illumina HiSeq System was used to sequence the amplified TCR beta libraries as 87-base-pair reads. The paper's data handling went like this. A later analysis tallied 70 million to 100 million unique TCR beta chains across the 640 or so repertoires, and about 10 million of those chains were shared by two or more donors. Raw reads were error-corrected and collapsed into unique sequences with a nearest-neighbor algorithm that merged closely related sequences to remove PCR and sequencing errors. CDR3 sequences were aligned to IMGT reference sequences to assign V, D and J gene segments. For a sequence to be retained, at least a six-nucleotide match to both a V gene segment and a J gene segment was required. A rearrangement was called productive if the CDR3 had no stop codons and remained in frame with V and J, and every other rearrangement was called non-productive. Following IMGT convention, CDR3 was defined as the stretch from the second conserved V-encoded cysteine to the conserved J-encoded phenylalanine. The earlier analysis of 587 of the donors excluded sequences that lacked an unambiguous match to a single V gene segment. An earlier analysis of 587 of the donors called V segments functional above 56.7% productive rearrangements and segregating when the between-donor standard deviation exceeded 5%. A statistical classification framework was developed to diagnose cytomegalovirus status using the catalog of TCR beta chain sequences. V and J gene assignment, in a later analysis, came from comparing TCR nucleotide sequences with IMGT/GENE-DB human TR gene sequences. Using the TCRdist pipeline, a later analysis assigned CDR3 sequences along with most-parsimonious VDJ recombination scenarios. In a later analysis, each TCR beta chain was defined by its CDR3 amino acid sequence together with its V-gene family, and reads without a unique V-gene family were excluded. In a later analysis, 500 to 700 highly shared, low-generation-probability nucleotide sequences were removed to address suspected cross-contamination and a sequencing artifact. A later analysis calculated a clonal expansion index for each public chain from normalized within-repertoire ranks of inferred template counts. Generation probabilities in a later analysis came from a VDJ recombination model fitted to out-of-frame rearrangements, and those results were checked against IGoR. A later analysis scored TCR-TCR, TCR-HLA and TCR-CMV co-occurrence with hypergeometric tests, applying a repertoire-size bias correction to TCR pairs. In a later analysis, false discovery rates were estimated by permuting HLA or CMV assignments 20 times. In a later analysis, co-occurring TCRs were grouped with DBSCAN, and TCRdist sequence similarity was added when clustering was performed within HLA-allele-positive subsets. Repertoires with fewer than 30,000 or more than 120,000 public chains were left out of co-occurrence clustering, as were about five repertoires with anomalous nucleotide sharing. The source is immuneACCESS, and TCRdb retained only in-frame sequences with V and J called. Part of the clones is not carried over; for the studies checked, unresolved V genes explain less than half of this, and the remainder is unexplained. That table gives V, J and clone size, and the DNA gave D and trimming. This sample lists 150,000 to 200,000 clones; about 87% were detected once. Together, the top ten hold under 2% of the sample.

The data are from a study of cytomegalovirus exposure and HLA in healthy donors (dated by TCRdb to the late 2010s). General notes on the study: In an earlier analysis of 550 to 750 of the donors, about 260 Gb of sequence data and 90 million to 120 million unique TCR beta sequences from 150 million to 200 million T cells were reported. Around 320 gigabases of sequencing data and around 87 million unique TCR sequences were included in an early release covering about 620 HLA-typed donors. Of the approximately 370 genotyped donors, approximately 80% were placed in the genetic ancestry cluster associated with self-reported Caucasian donors. The study aimed to test whether cataloging public T cell receptors could reveal signatures of past pathogen exposure. The study used immunosequencing to profile the T cell repertoires of approximately 640 subjects and linked those repertoires to cytomegalovirus serostatus. In addition to the first cohort of around 670 subjects, a separate validation cohort of 130 or so different subjects was used. The study combined high-throughput TCR immunosequencing, statistical association of individual TCRs with disease status, and machine learning to predict cytomegalovirus infection status. A later analysis re-analyzed previously published TCR beta repertoires from hundreds of donors and added high-resolution HLA genotyping to study TCR occurrence patterns. Rather than using new phenotypic data, the later analysis identified candidate immune exposures from TCR beta sequences and from how often those sequences occurred across donors. An earlier analysis of approximately 580 of the donors used high-throughput TCR beta sequencing to judge whether each TCR beta V gene segment behaved as functional or pseudogenic. Donor age, sex, ethnicity and CMV serostatus were compiled alongside the repertoire data. In a later genetic analysis, genome-wide SNP genotypes for about three fifths of the roughly 670 donors were used, and that subset was treated as a discovery cohort. All discovery cohort repertoires had been generated using a single sequencing platform. HLA typing covered class I and class II loci at four-digit resolution. Typing coverage differed by locus: A, B, C, DRB1 and DQB1 were typed in about 620-640 donors, DQA1 in approximately 520, DPA1 in over 600, and DPB1 in roughly 470. Because of strong linkage in the cohort, four or five DR-DQ haplotypes were treated as single units for association and clustering. Among some 400 genotyped donors of the cohort, an average of around 220,000 unique TCR beta nucleotide sequences was sequenced per donor, of which about 19% were non-productive.

In total, more than 500 healthy bone marrow donors made up the cohort. At the time of sampling, every cohort member was nominally healthy, though immune exposures that went unrecorded were likely present. The donor tested CMV seronegative and was one of the 352 seronegative cohort members. A peripheral blood sample was provided by each donor, and peripheral blood mononuclear cells were used for TCR beta sequencing. The Qiagen DNeasy Blood Extraction Kit was used to extract genomic DNA from the blood cell samples. Study-wide conclusions, independent of this receptor: According to a later analysis, TCR association rates differed among HLA loci, with DRB1 alleles showing the most associated TCRs and HLA-C alleles showing the fewest. A later analysis associated 15,000 to 20,000 TCR beta sequences with specific HLA alleles at a false discovery rate of 0.05. In a later analysis, HLA-associated TCR beta chains showed more clonal expansion and lower generation probabilities than non-associated chains that were equally common. Several of the top co-occurrence clusters appeared to be linked to parvovirus B19, influenza, CMV and Epstein-Barr virus, according to a later analysis. Seventeen rarely observed V segments, including chromosome 9 orphons, were excluded from the earlier analysis of almost 600 of the donors because counts were too low. In an earlier analysis of some 640 of the donors, most TCR beta V segments were observed in productive rearrangements about 87% or about 30% of the time, broadly matching IMGT annotations. Most TCR sequences were observed very rarely across donors, whereas some public TCRs were present in many individuals. In the study, around 160 TCR beta chains were listed as associated with cytomegalovirus. Linkage disequilibrium might explain the correlated functional status among segregating V segments, but an unknown experimental factor could not be excluded. When HLA alleles, especially DR and DQ, strongly co-occurred, TCR associations were difficult to assign to individual alleles. A later genetic analysis associated a missense DCLRE1C variant with V-gene and J-gene trimming of TCR beta chains, and an independent cohort replicated the association. A cluster of highly shared sequence variants was judged likely to be a technical artifact of the sequencing pipeline. For the cohort, immune exposure information was limited to CMV serostatus. This cohort had only TCR beta chains sequenced, and the lack of alpha or paired-chain data limited which features could be detected. Compared with the roughly 720-donor mean, donors in an Asian-associated ancestry cluster had fewer N-insertions in productive TCRs, according to a later genetic analysis. A further reported finding was that TCR beta sequences accurately predicted the HLA-A and HLA-B alleles for most subjects in the first cohort. In vitro tests confirmed that three of the cytomegalovirus-associated TCR beta chains recognize cytomegalovirus antigens. The classifier was reported to diagnose cytomegalovirus status with high specificity and sensitivity in both the original cohort and the validation cohort. Because some donors lacked HLA typing at each locus, the association tests relied only on the typed subset. Some IMGT-functional V segments, including TRBV6-2 and TRBV6-3, could not be distinguished by the 87-base-pair reads and were therefore excluded. According to a later analysis, most CMV-associated TCR beta chains appeared to be HLA-restricted, and the HLA associations seemed to be driven largely by CMV exposure. The authors suggested that the approach could potentially be extended to other disease states and immunological phenotypes. The presence/absence analyses assumed that sequencing depth was roughly uniform across donors, and that assumption may not be true.

CDR1 and CDR2 are read off the germline V gene (reference sequence) as SEHNR and FQNEAQ. A distance of 22 bases separates the germline ends of V and J, which lose 7 bases and 0 bases respectively. The CDR3 sequence holds 18 residues, the cysteine and phenylalanine included. Only CDR3 DNA is held: 54 bases, read in frame from base 1. The receptor chain draws on TRBV7-9 and TRBJ1-3, with an unclear D gene assignment. Sequencing was done on a sample of PBMCs. This receptor was obtained from a young woman in good health and CMV-seronegative. The nucleotides are TGTGCCAGCACCGATCCTAGCGCGCCGGTTAGCTCTGGAAACACCATATATTTT. Its protein reads: CASTDPSAPVSSGNTIYF.